These T cell receptor beta chains were read from a single sample in a study of blood T cell repertoires in COVID-19. The repertoire was sequenced with immunoSEQ multiplex PCR; TCRdb's copy has only in-frame clones and lacks some. The sample lists 380,000 or so clones, more than 70% seen once, with around 1.3% in the top ten. Sequencing input: peripheral blood. Receptor source: a man aged 40-49 years with acute or convalescent COVID-19. The CDR3 runs from the conserved cysteine through the conserved F or W. The order of the fields is CDR3 DNA, CDR3 protein, J gene, D gene, V gene, clone size. A D gene is named only where the DNA matches it firmly. Clone sizes are given selectively: once, few, many, or a class where the clone is expanded.

CDR3nt: TGTGCCAGCAGCATGGCCGGGGACAGCTCCTACGAGCAGTACTTC
CDR3aa: CASSMAGDSSYEQYF
j_gene: TRBJ2-7
d_gene: TRBD1
v_gene: TRBV9
abundance: -

CDR3nt: TGTGCCAGCAGTTCCCCTGCAGCGGGGGCCACTCGGGAGACCCAGTACTTC
CDR3aa: CASSSPAAGATRETQYF
j_gene: TRBJ2-5
d_gene: TRBD2
v_gene: TRBV28
abundance: once

CDR3nt: TGCGCCAGCAGCATGTCGGGACTTAGCACAGATACGCAGTATTTT
CDR3aa: CASSMSGLSTDTQYF
j_gene: TRBJ2-3
d_gene: -
v_gene: TRBV5-1
abundance: -

CDR3nt: TGTGCCAGCAGCTTAATCCGACGGGGGTACACTGAAGCTTTCTTT
CDR3aa: CASSLIRRGYTEAFF
j_gene: TRBJ1-1
d_gene: -
v_gene: TRBV7-3
abundance: -

CDR3nt: TGTGCCAGCAGCTTAACAGGGGGAACTGAAGCTTTCTTT
CDR3aa: CASSLTGGTEAFF
j_gene: TRBJ1-1
d_gene: -
v_gene: TRBV7-3
abundance: -

CDR3nt: TGTGCCAGCAGCCAAGTGAGCGGAGGGTCCGACGAGCAGTACTTC
CDR3aa: CASSQVSGGSDEQYF
j_gene: TRBJ2-7
d_gene: -
v_gene: TRBV3-1/TRBV3-2
abundance: -

CDR3nt: TGTGCCAGCAGCTTAGTTCCCCCGGGACTTTCACTGGGCGATGAAAAACTGTTTTTT
CDR3aa: CASSLVPPGLSLGDEKLFF
j_gene: TRBJ1-4
d_gene: -
v_gene: TRBV5-5
abundance: -

CDR3nt: TGTGCCAGCAGCGCTACAGGGGAGGATCAGCCCCAGCATTTT
CDR3aa: CASSATGEDQPQHF
j_gene: TRBJ1-5
d_gene: TRBD1
v_gene: TRBV9
abundance: -

CDR3nt: TGTGCCAGCAGCCCAGGGGCTGCTTACAATGAGCAGTTCTTC
CDR3aa: CASSPGAAYNEQFF
j_gene: TRBJ2-1
d_gene: -
v_gene: TRBV9
abundance: -

CDR3nt: TGTGCCTGGAGTGAGGACAGTACTCAGCCCCAGCATTTT
CDR3aa: CAWSEDSTQPQHF
j_gene: TRBJ1-5
d_gene: -
v_gene: TRBV30
abundance: -

CDR3nt: TGTGCCAGCAGTTACCAGGCCTCTGGAAACACCATATATTTT
CDR3aa: CASSYQASGNTIYF
j_gene: TRBJ1-3
d_gene: -
v_gene: TRBV6-5
abundance: once